The next 23 T cell receptor beta chains were all read from a single sample in a study of T-cell memory formation after mild COVID-19. TCRdb reanalysed the 5' RACE reads using MiXCR and keeps one entry per CDR3 protein. The sample lists 390,000 or so distinct CDR3 sequences, about 15% seen once, with roughly 21% in the top ten. Sequencing was carried out using PBMCs or a T cell subset sorted from them (not recorded which). The receptors derive from a man aged 18 to 35 who had mild COVID-19 (a few samples of this study predate the infection). Cell type and time point are not known.

A few counts support this clonotype. The chain couples TRBV20-1 to TRBJ2-1; 7 bases line up with TRBD2. Germline-derived CDR1 and CDR2 are DFQATT and SNEGSKA (reference sequence). CDR3 length equals 15 residues. The J segment lost 4 bases and the V segment lost 0 bases, leaving 6 bases of the junction unmatched. This chain's CDR3 is CSARDQAGVYNEQFF. CDR3 DNA sequence: TGCAGTGCTAGAGATCAGGCGGGGGTGTACAATGAGCAGTTCTTC.

In this sample, this clonotype turned up a few times. The chain links TRBV12-3 or TRBV12-4 to TRBJ2-1, with 10 bases aligning to TRBD2. The V segment lost 7 bases and the J segment 2 bases; nucleotides outside the gene matches: 8. CDR3 length: 16 amino acids. In DNA, the CDR3 is TGTGCCAGCACCATCCTCCTAGCGGGGGCCTACAATGAGCAGTTCTTC. Translated: CASTILLAGAYNEQFF.

The chain carries TRBV4-1 and TRBJ2-4, with 10 bases matching TRBD2. Germline V lookup: CDR1 MGHRA, CDR2 YSYEKL. Trimming took 1 base from V and 16 from J; bases not matched to a gene: 7. The CDR3 has 13 residues. This chain's CDR3 is CASSQVERGGRYF. CDR3 DNA sequence: TGCGCCAGCAGCCAAGTAGAGCGGGGGGGCCGCTACTTC.

The chain employs TRBV29-1 and TRBJ2-2; D is tentatively TRBD1 or TRBD2 (5 bases each). V lost 3 bases, J lost 5 bases, and 10 bases lay in between. CDR1 SQVTM and CDR2 ANQGSEA come from the germline V gene. The length of the CDR3 is 13 residues. Here the CDR3 DNA reads TGCAGCGTTGAGGGGGTTGGTACCGGGGAGCTGTTTTTT. This gives the protein CSVEGVGTGELFF.

This clonotype has a handful of counts. This chain uses TRBV6-5 with TRBJ1-2; tentatively, D is TRBD1 (6 bases). The CDR3 spans 13 residues. Germline V gene sequence: CDR1 MNHEY, CDR2 SVGAGI. With 6 bases removed from V and 8 bases from J, the gap between germline ends came to 16 bases. The DNA of the CDR3 is TGTGCCAGCAGCGCCACCAGGGGTCGGGGCTACACCTTC. Translated: CASSATRGRGYTF.

The chain links TRBV4-3 to TRBJ1-2; D unresolved. The V gene lost 0 bases and the J gene lost 3 bases, with 11 bases spanning the gap. Germline V gene data show CDR1 as LGHNA and CDR2 as YSLEER. The CDR3 sequence is 15 residues long. CDR3 residues: CASSQEARPYYGYTF. The CDR3 region has the DNA TGCGCCAGCAGCCAAGAAGCCCGGCCATACTATGGCTACACCTTC.

The V and J genes are TRBV15 and TRBJ2-7, with D perhaps matching TRBD1 (6 bases). This CDR3 comprises 13 residues. CDR1 and CDR2 from the germline V gene are LNHNV and YYDKDF (reference sequence). V was shortened by 2 bases and J by 5 bases, with 10 bases between the two germline ends. The CDR3 DNA reads TGTGCCACCAGCAGACCCTCAGGGGACGAGCAGTACGTC. Translating gives CATSRPSGDEQYV.

This clonotype appeared a few times. This chain links TRBV7-9 with TRBJ2-5; TRBD2 matches at 12 bases. J lost 3 bases, V lost 5 bases, and 10 bases had no gene match. CDR1 and CDR2 from the germline V gene are SEHNR and FQNEAQ (reference sequence). This CDR3 spans 17 amino acids. CDR3 residues: CASSPEGLAGREETQYF. The CDR3 bases are TGTGCCAGCAGCCCGGAAGGACTAGCGGGGAGAGAAGAGACCCAGTACTTC.

This rearrangement joins TRBV6-2 or TRBV6-3 to TRBJ2-5; 7 nucleotides agree with TRBD2. Germline-derived CDR1 and CDR2 are MNHEY and SVGEGT. The CDR3 consists of 16 residues. After removal of 0 bases from V and 8 bases from J, the junction contained 12 bases not matched to a gene. The CDR3 region has the DNA TGTGCCAGCAGTTACTCGAGGAATAGCGGGCCCCCCACCCAGTACTTC. This codes for CASSYSRNSGPPTQYF.

The sample holds a few counts of this clonotype. The genes are TRBV2 and TRBJ2-7, with a possible D match to TRBD1 (6 bases). Germline loops: CDR1 SNHLY, CDR2 FYNNEI. V was clipped by 8 bases and J by 3 bases, with 17 bases between them. The CDR3 contains 14 residues. The CDR3 reads CASLIGQSLYEQYF. CDR3 sequence (DNA): TGTGCCAGCTTAATCGGACAGAGTCTCTACGAGCAGTACTTC.

This clonotype was seen more than once but under ten times. The rearrangement joins TRBV12-3 or TRBV12-4 to TRBJ2-1; 13 bases are shared with TRBD2. V gave up 5 bases and J gave up 9 bases; unmatched junction bases: 7. The CDR3 length is 15 residues. CDR3 DNA sequence: TGTGCCAGCAGTCGAGGGACTAGCGGGGCGGGTGAGCAGTTCTTC. The encoded protein is CASSRGTSGAGEQFF.

This clonotype was observed many times. This chain joins TRBV12-3 or TRBV12-4 and TRBJ2-7; no definite D call. V lost 6 bases and J lost 4, with 7 bases in between. The CDR3 extends over 11 amino acids. In DNA form, the CDR3 reads TGTGCCAGCAGCTTCTCTTACGAGCAGTACTTC. Amino acids: CASSFSYEQYF.

This clonotype was seen a handful of times. The chain couples TRBV6-5 to TRBJ2-1; D is unclear. V was clipped by 0 bases and J by 2 bases, with 2 bases between them. The CDR3 is 13 residues long. CDR1 and CDR2 from the germline V gene are MNHEY and SVGAGI. The CDR3 here is CASSYSPYNEQFF. DNA of the CDR3: TGTGCCAGCAGTTACTCCCCCTACAATGAGCAGTTCTTC.

The V and J genes are TRBV5-1 and TRBJ1-1; 7 positions match TRBD1. The ends lost 6 bases at V and 5 bases at J; junction bases unmatched: 16. Germline CDR1 reads SGHRS; CDR2 reads YFSETQ. The CDR3 runs 16 residues. CDR3 loop: CASTRLPQGGLTEAFF. CDR3 bases: TGCGCCAGCACCCGACTACCCCAGGGGGGGTTGACTGAAGCTTTCTTT.

The chain recombines TRBV6-5 with TRBJ2-2; 8 positions match TRBD1. V lost 5 bases to trimming and J lost 0 bases; unmatched junction nucleotides: 8. The CDR3 contains 17 residues. Germline CDR1 reads MNHEY; CDR2 reads SVGAGI. The CDR3 DNA follows: TGTGCCAGCAGTCCAATCCAGGGGGCCTCGAACACCGGGGAGCTGTTTTTT. Its translation: CASSPIQGASNTGELFF.

This clonotype was seen a handful of times. The CDR3, as DNA: TGTGCCACCAGTGATCCGGGACAGGGTGAGAATGAGCAGTTCTTC. Its translation: CATSDPGQGENEQFF. The V call is TRBV24-1, the J call TRBJ2-1; 9 positions match TRBD1. The trim removed 3 bases at V and 7 bases at J, leaving 6 bases unmatched. Per the germline V gene, CDR1 is KGHDR and CDR2 is SFDVKD. This CDR3 has 15 amino acids.

The gene calls are TRBV11-1 and TRBJ2-5; tentative D call: TRBD1 (6 bases). Trimming cost V 5 bases and J 3 bases, with 13 bases left between them. The CDR3 runs to 14 residues. Germline loops: CDR1 SGHAT, CDR2 FQDESV (reference sequence). The CDR3 protein is CASSQTDREETQYF. CDR3 bases: TGTGCCAGCAGCCAAACGGACAGAGAAGAGACCCAGTACTTC.

This chain links TRBV5-1 with TRBJ2-5, with a tentative D call TRBD2 (7 bases). Trimming left V 5 bases short and J 5 bases short, with 16 bases between. Germline loops: CDR1 SGHRS, CDR2 YFSETQ. CDR3 length equals 14 residues. In DNA, the CDR3 is TGCGCCAGCAGAAGGGGGGGCTTAACGGAGACCCAGTACTTC. This sequence encodes CASRRGGLTETQYF. The full variable domain, in which reference TRBV5-1 and TRBJ2-5 provide the parts outside the CDR3, is KAGVTQTPRYLIKTRGQQVTLSCSPISGHRSVSWYQQTPGQGLQFLFEYFSETQRNKGNFPGRFSGRQFSNSRSEMNVSTLELGDSALYLCASRRGGLTETQYFGPGTRLLVL.

This clonotype was seen more than once but under ten times. V gene TRBV12-3 or TRBV12-4 combines with J gene TRBJ1-1; D unresolved. V was trimmed by 5 bases and J by 3 bases, leaving 16 bases between them. This CDR3 comprises 15 residues. The CDR3 spells CASSAWGGSDTEAFF. DNA for the CDR3: TGTGCCAGCAGTGCCTGGGGTGGGTCCGACACTGAAGCTTTCTTT.

Comment on this clonotype: A much larger clone lies one base from this, so it may be a read error. The V and J genes are TRBV6-2 or TRBV6-3 and TRBJ1-5; 7 bases are a match to TRBD1. The germline V gene has CDR1 MNHEY and CDR2 SVGEGT. The CDR3 runs to 14 residues. V was clipped by 4 bases and J by 1 base; unmatched bases: 1. CDR3 loop: CASSSGGSNQPQHF. The CDR3 coding sequence is TGTGCCAGCAGTTCAGGGGGGAGCAATCAGCCCCAGCATTTT.

The chain couples TRBV5-1 to TRBJ2-1; D gene unclear. CDR3 length: 13 residues. Between the trimmed V and J ends, which lost 4 bases and 7 bases, there was a span of 12 bases. Germline values: CDR1 SGHRS, CDR2 YFSETQ. The DNA for the CDR3 is TGCGCCAGCAGCCTAACGTCCGTGAATGAGCAGTTCTTC. Its translation: CASSLTSVNEQFF.

This clonotype was observed a few times. The chain carries TRBV2 and TRBJ1-6; the D is unclear. The V gene lost 1 base and the J gene lost 8 bases, with 9 bases spanning the gap. CDR3 length: 14 amino acids. CDR1 and CDR2 from the germline V gene are SNHLY and FYNNEI. The CDR3 loop is CASSEVGLDSPLHF. The CDR3 DNA is TGTGCCAGCAGTGAAGTGGGCCTCGATTCACCCCTCCACTTT.

The V and J genes are TRBV4-2 and TRBJ2-7; TRBD1 agrees at 8 bases. This CDR3 is 14 amino acids long. V was pared by 1 base and J by 7 bases, with 6 bases of the junction left unmatched. CDR1 and CDR2 (germline): LGHNA, YNFKEQ. CDR3: CASSQGDRYREQYF. The CDR3 DNA reads TGTGCCAGCAGCCAAGGGGACAGGTATCGAGAGCAGTACTTC.